One and the same sample provided the 24 T cell receptor beta chains below, sequenced in a study of human T cells and chemical hapten exposure. Unfractionated whole blood was the source from which total RNA was extracted. TCRdb reprocessed the 5' RACE reads via MiXCR and lists one record per CDR3 protein. Of approximately 110,000 distinct CDR3 sequences listed, 15% to 20% are singletons. Receptor source: a human donor in good health.

V is TRBV5-1 and J is TRBJ1-1; no reliable D call. The V gene's germline CDR1 is SGHRS and CDR2 YFSETQ. The CDR3 is made up of 14 amino acids. V lost 4 bases and J 5 bases, leaving 15 bases between the germline ends. The CDR3 loop is CASSRGEVGTEAFF. The CDR3 DNA is TGCGCCAGCAGCCGGGGAGAGGTGGGGACTGAAGCTTTCTTT.

This clonotype was observed a few times. V usage is TRBV9 and J usage is TRBJ2-7; D unclear. V lost 4 bases and J 6 bases, leaving 14 bases between the germline ends. From germline, CDR1 is SGDLS and CDR2 YYNGEE. This CDR3 region has 13 residues. This CDR3 reads CASSTRPASEQYF. The CDR3 bases are TGTGCCAGCAGCACCCGACCGGCGTCCGAGCAGTACTTC. Drawing the rest from reference TRBV9 and TRBJ2-7, the complete variable domain is DSGVTQTPKHLITATGQRVTLRCSPRSGDLSVYWYQQSLDQGLQFLIQYYNGEERAKGNILERFSAQQFPDLHSELNLSSLELGDSALYFCASSTRPASEQYFGPGTRLTVT.

The chain employs TRBV29-1 and TRBJ1-4; 7 bases are a match to TRBD1. The germline gives CDR1 SQVTM, CDR2 ANQGSEA. The CDR3 totals 13 residues. V was pared by 7 bases and J by 2 bases, with 4 bases of the junction left unmatched. CDR3 DNA sequence: TGCAGCGGACCGGGACAGACTAATGAAAAACTGTTTTTT. Translating it yields CSGPGQTNEKLFF.

The sample holds many counts of this clonotype. The chain uses TRBV12-3 or TRBV12-4 and TRBJ1-1; maybe TRBD1 (5 bases). The CDR3 consists of 14 residues. V gave up 2 bases and J gave up 4 bases, with 11 bases separating them. The CDR3 sequence is CASSLTGAGTEAFF. The CDR3 DNA reads TGTGCCAGCAGTTTAACCGGGGCGGGCACTGAAGCTTTCTTT.

This clonotype was counted a few times. V and J are TRBV6-2 or TRBV6-3 and TRBJ1-1, with D tentatively TRBD1 (5 bases). Germline V lookup: CDR1 MNHEY, CDR2 SVGEGT. The CDR3 runs 13 residues. The V end was cut by 4 bases, the J end by 3 bases, with 9 bases between. The CDR3, as DNA: TGTGCCAGCAGTTCAGGGAGGGACACTGAAGCTTTCTTT. Residues: CASSSGRDTEAFF.

The chain uses TRBV7-2 and TRBJ2-3, with 7 bases identical to TRBD2. The trim removed 1 base at V and 2 bases at J, leaving 6 bases unmatched. This CDR3 contains 16 residues. The germline V gene encodes CDR1 SGHTA and CDR2 FQGNSA. CDR3 bases: TGTGCCAGCAGCTTAGGTGGAACTAGCGACACAGATACGCAGTATTTT. As protein: CASSLGGTSDTDTQYF.

There are a few counts of this clonotype. The chain links TRBV6-1 to TRBJ2-3, with D possibly called TRBD1 or TRBD2 (6 bases each). Trimming left V 6 bases short and J 5 bases short, with 21 bases between. Germline CDR1 reads MNHNS; CDR2 reads SASEGT. CDR3 length: 16 amino acids. This CDR3 is CASSQTGAGQLDTQYF. The DNA of the CDR3 is TGTGCCAGCAGCCAAACGGGGGCGGGACAACTAGATACGCAGTATTTT.

This rearrangement joins TRBV10-3 to TRBJ2-7; D possibly corresponds to TRBD2 (6 bases). This CDR3 has 15 amino acids. The ends were cut back, 6 bases at V and 1 base at J, with 16 bases in the middle. Looked up from germline, CDR1 is ENHRY and CDR2 is SYGVKD. This CDR3 is CAIRSGRERSYEQYF. In nucleotides, the CDR3 is TGTGCCATCAGGTCGGGACGGGAGAGGTCCTACGAGCAGTACTTC.

The chain joins TRBV6-1 to TRBJ2-4, with D tentatively TRBD1 or TRBD2 (5 bases each). The CDR3 covers 15 residues. Germline CDR1 and CDR2: MNHNS and SASEGT. Trimming pared 2 bases from V and 8 bases from J, leaving 16 bases between. The chain's CDR3 is CASSETAGTTDIQYF. CDR3 DNA: TGTGCCAGCAGTGAAACCGCAGGGACGACGGACATTCAGTACTTC.

This clonotype was found many times. The J gene is TRBJ2-3, the V gene TRBV5-1; D is ambiguous. In germline, CDR1 is SGHRS, CDR2 YFSETQ. The length of the CDR3 is 16 residues. Trimming removed 0 bases from V and 1 base from J, with 12 bases in between. The CDR3 region is CASSLVGTSGTDTQYF. Written as DNA, the CDR3 is TGCGCCAGCAGCTTGGTCGGCACAAGTGGCACAGATACGCAGTATTTT.

This clonotype showed up many times. The chain has TRBV7-4 and TRBJ1-5; no firm D call. The CDR3 length is 14 residues. Germline assignment: CDR1 SGHVT and CDR2 SQSDAQ. The germline V and J ends were trimmed by 9 bases and 4 bases, with 16 bases remaining between them. For the CDR3, the DNA is TGTGCCAGGCTGTCGGAGGAAAGGAATCAGCCCCAGCATTTT. It translates to CARLSEERNQPQHF.

This clonotype was observed a handful of times. CDR3: CASSLEAASPGEQYF. The CDR3 DNA is TGTGCCAGCAGCTTAGAGGCTGCTTCGCCGGGAGAGCAGTACTTC. The V call is TRBV7-6, the J call TRBJ2-7; tentatively, D is TRBD2 (5 bases). Trimming took 1 base from V and 7 from J, leaving 17 bases between them. Germline CDR1 SGHVS, CDR2 FNYEAQ. CDR3 length: 15 amino acids.

This chain connects TRBV6-1 to TRBJ1-4, with D unresolved. Germline V lookup: CDR1 MNHNS, CDR2 SASEGT. Deletions cut 5 bases from V and 8 bases from J, with 12 bases between. The CDR3 length is 13 residues. The CDR3 reads CASSHGVREKLFF. The CDR3 DNA is TGTGCCAGCAGTCACGGGGTTAGGGAAAAACTGTTTTTT.

This clonotype was observed a handful of times. The V call is TRBV6-5, the J call TRBJ2-7; TRBD2 aligns across 12 bases. The CDR3 contains 14 residues. Looked up from germline, CDR1 is MNHEY and CDR2 is SVGAGI. V trimming: 0 bases; J trimming: 11 bases; junction bases outside the gene matches: 5. This CDR3 is CASSYSTSGSTEYF. The CDR3 DNA is TGTGCCAGCAGTTACTCGACTAGCGGGAGTACGGAGTACTTC.

This clonotype was detected a few times. This chain links TRBV12-3 or TRBV12-4 with TRBJ2-3, with TRBD2 matching over 7 bases. The CDR3 contains 15 residues. After removal of 2 bases from V and 2 bases from J, the junction contained 4 bases not matched to a gene. CDR3 nucleotides: TGTGCCAGCAGTTTACTAGCGGATCTCACAGATACGCAGTATTTT. Its translation: CASSLLADLTDTQYF.

This clonotype turned up a few times. The chain recombines TRBV4-1 with TRBJ1-4, with unresolved D. The CDR3 sequence is 13 residues long. The germline V gene encodes CDR1 MGHRA and CDR2 YSYEKL. The V and J ends lost 0 bases and 8 bases respectively, with 7 bases between them. The CDR3 nucleotides read TGCGCCAGCAGCCAAGAAGTGGTGGAAAAACTGTTTTTT. Amino acid sequence: CASSQEVVEKLFF.

The chain uses TRBV5-5 and TRBJ2-6; no clear D gene. CDR3 length: 16 amino acids. Germline V gives CDR1 SGHKS, CDR2 YYEKEE (reference sequence). Trimming removed 4 bases at V and 3 bases at J, with 14 bases between. The CDR3 sequence: CASSGVLAFGANVLTF. The DNA for the CDR3 is TGTGCCAGCAGCGGCGTTCTTGCTTTTGGGGCCAACGTCCTGACTTTC.

The V and J genes are TRBV30 and TRBJ2-1, with 13 bases that match TRBD2. Germline V gene data show CDR1 as GTSNPN and CDR2 as SVGIG (reference sequence). Trimming took 3 bases from V and 6 from J; bases not matched to a gene: 11. The CDR3 sequence is 17 residues long. Written as DNA, the CDR3 is TGTGCCTGGAGCTCCCCCCGACTAGCGGGAGGACTCAATGAGCAGTTCTTC. This gives the protein CAWSSPRLAGGLNEQFF.

This clonotype was counted between two and nine times. The CDR3 nucleotides are TGTGCCAGCAGTTCCTCCTCGAGCGGGATCCAATACAATGAGCAGTTCTTC. Its protein product is CASSSSSSGIQYNEQFF. The rearrangement links TRBV28 to TRBJ2-1; TRBD2 aligns across 7 bases. CDR1 is MDHEN and CDR2 is SYDVKM in the germline V gene. This CDR3 is built from 17 residues. Germline trimming cut 4 bases from V and 4 bases from J; bases unmatched to any gene: 13.

The chain employs TRBV11-2 and TRBJ2-7; D not certain. Trimming cost V 0 bases and J 2 bases, with 11 bases left between them. The CDR3 has 15 amino acids. Looked up from germline, CDR1 is SGHAT and CDR2 is FQNNGV. The CDR3 coding sequence is TGTGCCAGCAGCTTAGAGCTCGCCGGTACCTACGAGCAGTACTTC. Translating gives CASSLELAGTYEQYF.

This clonotype has just a few counts. This chain links TRBV6-5 with TRBJ2-7; 11 bases are shared with TRBD1. The CDR3 runs to 15 residues. Germline CDR1 MNHEY, CDR2 SVGAGI. V shed 6 bases and J 2 bases; nucleotides not matched to a gene: 6. The CDR3 reads CASSLTGQGAYEQYF. The DNA of the CDR3 is TGTGCCAGCAGCCTCACGGGACAGGGGGCCTACGAGCAGTACTTC.

The CDR3 reads CASSLGFKDEQYF. CDR3 nucleotides: TGCGCCAGCAGCTTGGGGTTTAAGGACGAGCAGTACTTC. The genes are TRBV5-1 and TRBJ2-7; D ambiguous. The CDR3 sequence is 13 residues long. V lost 0 bases and J 5 bases, leaving 9 bases between the germline ends. Germline loops: CDR1 SGHRS, CDR2 YFSETQ.

This clonotype occurred a few times. This rearrangement joins TRBV11-2 to TRBJ2-1, with 10 bases identical to TRBD2. The V segment lost 2 bases and the J segment 7 bases; nucleotides outside the gene matches: 5. Germline lookup yields CDR1 SGHAT and CDR2 FQNNGV. CDR3 size: 15 residues. The CDR3 spells CASSLSSGSWNEQFF. CDR3 nucleotide sequence: TGTGCCAGCAGCTTATCTAGCGGGAGCTGGAATGAGCAGTTCTTC.

This rearrangement joins TRBV10-2 to TRBJ1-1, with 7 bases fitting TRBD1. This CDR3 is built from 14 residues. CDR1 and CDR2 from the germline V gene are WSHSY and SAAADI. After removal of 5 bases from V and 9 bases from J, the junction contained 12 bases not matched to a gene. The CDR3 sequence is CASSLGGAGTKAFF. The CDR3 region has the DNA TGCGCCAGCAGTCTAGGGGGCGCGGGTACTAAAGCTTTCTTT.